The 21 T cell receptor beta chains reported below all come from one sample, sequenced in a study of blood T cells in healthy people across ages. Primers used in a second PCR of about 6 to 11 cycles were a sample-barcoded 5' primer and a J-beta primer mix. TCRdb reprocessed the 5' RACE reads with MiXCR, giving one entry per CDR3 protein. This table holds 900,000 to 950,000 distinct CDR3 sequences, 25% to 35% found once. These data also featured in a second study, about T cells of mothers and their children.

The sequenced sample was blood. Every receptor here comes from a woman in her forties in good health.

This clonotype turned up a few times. CDR3 in DNA: TGTGCCATCAGGAGGGGACAGGGAAACACCGGGGAGCTGTTTTTT. Amino acids: CAIRRGQGNTGELFF. This rearrangement joins TRBV10-3 to TRBJ2-2, with 9 bases fitting TRBD1. Germline CDR1 is ENHRY and CDR2 is SYGVKD. V dropped 6 bases and J dropped 2; count of bases not matched to a gene: 4. There are 15 residues in the CDR3.

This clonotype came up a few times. The CDR3 sequence: CATSEPTAGGRETQYF. CDR3 DNA: TGTGCCACCAGTGAACCCACGGCGGGGGGGCGAGAGACCCAGTACTTC. V and J are TRBV24-1 and TRBJ2-5, with 9 bases identical to TRBD2. This CDR3 region has 16 residues. The germline V gene encodes CDR1 KGHDR and CDR2 SFDVKD. V shed 4 bases, J shed 4 bases, and the junction held 9 bases outside the gene matches.

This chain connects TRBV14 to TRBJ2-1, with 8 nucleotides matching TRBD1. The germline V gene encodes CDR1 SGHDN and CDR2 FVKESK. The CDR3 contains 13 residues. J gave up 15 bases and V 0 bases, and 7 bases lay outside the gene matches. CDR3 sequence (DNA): TGTGCCAGCAGCCAAGACCGCAGGGGGCGTCCGTTCTTC. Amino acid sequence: CASSQDRRGRPFF. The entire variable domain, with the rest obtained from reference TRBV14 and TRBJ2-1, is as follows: EAGVTQFPSHSVIEKGQTVTLRCDPISGHDNLYWYRRVMGKEIKFLLHFVKESKQDESGMPNNRFLAERTGGTYSTLKVQPAELEDSGVYFCASSQDRRGRPFFGPGTRLTVL.

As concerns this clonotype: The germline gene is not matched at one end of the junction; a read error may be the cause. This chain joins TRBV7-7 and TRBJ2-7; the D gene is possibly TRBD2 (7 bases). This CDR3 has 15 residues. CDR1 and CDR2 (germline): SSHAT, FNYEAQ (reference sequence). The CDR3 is CASSLDEGGGNEQYF. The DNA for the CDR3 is TGTGCTAGCAGCTTAGATGAGGGGGGGGGTAATGAGCAGTACTTC.

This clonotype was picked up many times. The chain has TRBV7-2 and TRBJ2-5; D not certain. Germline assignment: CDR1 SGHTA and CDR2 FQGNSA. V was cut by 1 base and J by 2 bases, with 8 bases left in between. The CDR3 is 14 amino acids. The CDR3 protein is CASSLVSQQETQYF. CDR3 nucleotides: TGTGCCAGCAGCTTAGTGTCTCAACAAGAGACCCAGTACTTC.

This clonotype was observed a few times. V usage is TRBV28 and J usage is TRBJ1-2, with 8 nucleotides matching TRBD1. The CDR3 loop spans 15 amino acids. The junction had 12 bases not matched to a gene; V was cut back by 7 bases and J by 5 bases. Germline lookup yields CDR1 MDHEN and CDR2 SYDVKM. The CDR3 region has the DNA TGTGCCAGCACCGCGTGGACAGGGCGTTCTTATGGCTACACCTTC. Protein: CASTAWTGRSYGYTF.

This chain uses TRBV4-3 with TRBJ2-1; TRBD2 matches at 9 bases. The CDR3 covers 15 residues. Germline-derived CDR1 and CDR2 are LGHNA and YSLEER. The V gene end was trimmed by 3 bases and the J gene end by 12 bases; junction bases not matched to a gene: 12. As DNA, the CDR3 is TGCGCCAGCAGCCAGGAGGGCCTAGCGGGGACTCGGCAGTTCTTC. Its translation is CASSQEGLAGTRQFF.

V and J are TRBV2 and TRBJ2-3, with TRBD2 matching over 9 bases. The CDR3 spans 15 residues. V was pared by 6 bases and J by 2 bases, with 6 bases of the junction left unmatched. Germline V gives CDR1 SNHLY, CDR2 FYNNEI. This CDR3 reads CASRVASGATDTQYF. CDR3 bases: TGTGCCAGCAGGGTGGCTAGCGGGGCCACAGATACGCAGTATTTT.

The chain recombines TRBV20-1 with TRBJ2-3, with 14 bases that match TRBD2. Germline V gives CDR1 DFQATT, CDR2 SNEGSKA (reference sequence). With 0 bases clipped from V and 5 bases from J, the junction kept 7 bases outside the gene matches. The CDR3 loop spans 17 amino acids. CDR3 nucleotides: TGCAGTGCTAGAGATAGACTAGCGGGGGGGCATCTAGATACGCAGTATTTT. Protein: CSARDRLAGGHLDTQYF.

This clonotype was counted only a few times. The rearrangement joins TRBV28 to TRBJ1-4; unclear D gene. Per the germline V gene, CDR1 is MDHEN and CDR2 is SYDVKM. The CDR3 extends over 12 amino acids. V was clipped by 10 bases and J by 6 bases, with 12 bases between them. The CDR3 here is CATSWRDEKLFF. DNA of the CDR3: TGTGCCACCAGCTGGAGGGATGAAAAACTGTTTTTT.

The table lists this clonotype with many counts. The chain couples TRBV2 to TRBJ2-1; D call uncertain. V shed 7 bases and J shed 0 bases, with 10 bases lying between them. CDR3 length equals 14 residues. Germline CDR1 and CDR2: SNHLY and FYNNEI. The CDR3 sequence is CASMAAPSYNEQFF. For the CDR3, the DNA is TGTGCCAGCATGGCGGCCCCCTCCTACAATGAGCAGTTCTTC.

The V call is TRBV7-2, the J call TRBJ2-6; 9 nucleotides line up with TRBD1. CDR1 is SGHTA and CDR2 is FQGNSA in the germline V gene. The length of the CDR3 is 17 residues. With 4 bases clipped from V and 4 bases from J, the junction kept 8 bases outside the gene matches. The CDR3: CASSYSRTGAGANVLTF. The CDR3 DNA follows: TGTGCCAGCAGCTATTCCCGGACAGGGGCCGGGGCCAACGTCCTGACTTTC.

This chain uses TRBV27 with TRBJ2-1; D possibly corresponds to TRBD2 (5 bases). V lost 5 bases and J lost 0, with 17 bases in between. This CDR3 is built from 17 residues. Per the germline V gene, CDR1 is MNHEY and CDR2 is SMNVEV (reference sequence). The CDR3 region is CASSRLPGRSSYNEQFF. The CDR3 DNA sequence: TGTGCCAGCAGTAGACTACCAGGCCGGAGCTCCTACAATGAGCAGTTCTTC.

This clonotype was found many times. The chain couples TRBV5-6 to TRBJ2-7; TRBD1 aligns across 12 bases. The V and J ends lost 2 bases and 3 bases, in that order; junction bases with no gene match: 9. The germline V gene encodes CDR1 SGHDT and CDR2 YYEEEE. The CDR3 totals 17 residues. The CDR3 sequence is CASSFGTGGLVRYEQYF. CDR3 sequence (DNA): TGTGCCAGCAGCTTTGGGACAGGGGGCCTCGTCCGCTACGAGCAGTACTTC.

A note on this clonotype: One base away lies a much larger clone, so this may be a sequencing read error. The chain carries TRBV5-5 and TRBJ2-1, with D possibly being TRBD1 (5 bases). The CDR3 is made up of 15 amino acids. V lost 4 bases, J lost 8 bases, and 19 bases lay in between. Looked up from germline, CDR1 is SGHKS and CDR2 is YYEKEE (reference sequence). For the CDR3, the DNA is TGTGCCAGCAGCCTATCGTGGGAAGGGGCCGATGAGCAGTTCTTC. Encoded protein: CASSLSWEGADEQFF.

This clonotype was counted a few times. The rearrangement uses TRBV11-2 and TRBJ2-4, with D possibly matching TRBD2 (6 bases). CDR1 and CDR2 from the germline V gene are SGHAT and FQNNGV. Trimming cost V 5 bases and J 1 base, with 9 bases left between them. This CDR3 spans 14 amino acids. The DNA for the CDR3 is TGTGCCAGCAGCGCGGGGTTGGCCAAAAACATTCAGTACTTC. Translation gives CASSAGLAKNIQYF. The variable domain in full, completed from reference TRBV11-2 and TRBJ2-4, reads EAGVAQSPRYKIIEKRQSVAFWCNPISGHATLYWYQQILGQGPKLLIQFQNNGVVDDSQLPKDRFSAERLKGVDSTLKIQPAKLEDSAVYLCASSAGLAKNIQYFGAGTRLSVL.

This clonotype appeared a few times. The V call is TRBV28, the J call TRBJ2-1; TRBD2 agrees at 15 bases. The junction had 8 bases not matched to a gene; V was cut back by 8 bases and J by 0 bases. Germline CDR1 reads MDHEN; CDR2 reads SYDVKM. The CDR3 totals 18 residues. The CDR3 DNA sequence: TGTGCCAGCGGGGGACTAGCGGGGGGTCGAAGCTCCTACAATGAGCAGTTCTTC. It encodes CASGGLAGGRSSYNEQFF.

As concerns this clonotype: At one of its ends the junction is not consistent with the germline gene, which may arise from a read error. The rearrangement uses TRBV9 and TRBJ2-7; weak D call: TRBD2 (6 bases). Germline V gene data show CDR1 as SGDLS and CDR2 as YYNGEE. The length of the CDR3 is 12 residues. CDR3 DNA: TGTGGCAGCAGCCCGGGGGATTACGAGCAGTACTTC. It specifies CGSSPGDYEQYF.

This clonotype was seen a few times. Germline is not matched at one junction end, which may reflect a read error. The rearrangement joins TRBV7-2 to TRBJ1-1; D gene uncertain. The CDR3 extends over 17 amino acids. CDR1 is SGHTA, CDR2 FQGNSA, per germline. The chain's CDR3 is CAGSLALIGSLNTEAFF. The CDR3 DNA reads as TGTGCCGGCAGCTTAGCGCTAATCGGCAGCTTGAACACTGAAGCTTTCTTT.

The CDR3 region is CASSLRTSGEDTQYF. The DNA for the CDR3 is TGCGCCAGCAGCTTGAGGACTAGCGGGGAGGATACGCAGTATTTT. The chain has TRBV5-1 and TRBJ2-3, with 12 bases aligning to TRBD2. Germline V gene data show CDR1 as SGHRS and CDR2 as YFSETQ. V lost 1 base, J lost 6 bases, and 3 bases stayed unmatched. The CDR3 consists of 15 residues. Drawing the rest from reference TRBV5-1 and TRBJ2-3, the complete variable domain is KAGVTQTPRYLIKTRGQQVTLSCSPISGHRSVSWYQQTPGQGLQFLFEYFSETQRNKGNFPGRFSGRQFSNSRSEMNVSTLELGDSALYLCASSLRTSGEDTQYFGPGTRLTVL.

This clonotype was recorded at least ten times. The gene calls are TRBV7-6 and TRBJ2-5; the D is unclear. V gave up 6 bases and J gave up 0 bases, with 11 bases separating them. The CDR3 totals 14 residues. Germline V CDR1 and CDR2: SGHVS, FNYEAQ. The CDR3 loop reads CASSPNEYQETQYF. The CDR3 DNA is TGTGCCAGCAGTCCTAACGAGTACCAAGAGACCCAGTACTTC.